The present entry profiles one T cell receptor beta chain with its context. No antigen is known for it. This sample stems from a study of cytomegalovirus exposure and HLA in healthy donors. Trimming removed 4 bases from V and 3 bases from J; junction bases left unmatched: 9. Germline V gene sequence: CDR1 LNHDA, CDR2 SQIVND (reference sequence). This CDR3 region has 15 residues. The PCR used 60 Vbeta and 13 Jbeta primers. In the authors' methods: Per a later analysis, the number of unique TCR beta chains was some 75 million, of which around 9.9 million were shared. The data were produced by immunoSEQ multiplex PCR, yet TCRdb's version contains in-frame clones alone and is incomplete. D and trimming were read from the DNA, whereas the V and J calls and clone size are those reported in that table. Its table records around 200,000 clones. Study results and limitations: Using a false discovery rate of 0.05, a later analysis showed that around 16,000 TCR beta sequences were associated with HLA alleles. Earlier analysis looked at TCR beta V segments, and most were productive about 90% or about 30% of the time.

Input material: PBMCs. The chain combines TRBV19 with TRBJ2-7; the match to TRBD1 covers 7 bases. The source is a woman between 18 and 29 years old in good health and CMV-seropositive. In DNA, the CDR3 is TGTGCCAGTAGTACCCGACGGGACAGATTCTACGAGCAGTACTTC. Protein product: CASSTRRDRFYEQYF.